This T cell receptor beta chain was recovered during a study of tumor and adjacent non-tumor tissue in lung cancer. Whole-study findings and limits: Normal lung showed higher cumulative top 100 clone frequency than tumor.

RNA was extracted from bulk tissue without any cell sorting. The CDR3 loop spans 17 amino acids. Germline-derived CDR1 and CDR2 are SGHNT and YYREEE (reference sequence). Details on this clonotype: Its antigen is currently unknown. At one of its ends the junction is not consistent with the germline gene, which may arise from a read error.

TCRbeta libraries were built with three rounds of nested PCR, modified from ARM-PCR. TCRdb recomputed calls from the multiplex PCR reads with MiXCR, one row per CDR3 protein. Of over 110,000 distinct CDR3 sequences in the sample, approximately 66% were seen once. The sequenced sample was lung tumor tissue. The TCR comes from a man between 60 and 70 years old with small cell lung cancer. J is TRBJ2-2 and V is TRBV5-4; 12 bases are shared with TRBD2. CDR3 nucleotide sequence: TGTGCCAGCAGCTCACGACTAGCGGGAGAATACACCGGGGAGCTGTTATTT. Translation gives CASSSRLAGEYTGELLF.